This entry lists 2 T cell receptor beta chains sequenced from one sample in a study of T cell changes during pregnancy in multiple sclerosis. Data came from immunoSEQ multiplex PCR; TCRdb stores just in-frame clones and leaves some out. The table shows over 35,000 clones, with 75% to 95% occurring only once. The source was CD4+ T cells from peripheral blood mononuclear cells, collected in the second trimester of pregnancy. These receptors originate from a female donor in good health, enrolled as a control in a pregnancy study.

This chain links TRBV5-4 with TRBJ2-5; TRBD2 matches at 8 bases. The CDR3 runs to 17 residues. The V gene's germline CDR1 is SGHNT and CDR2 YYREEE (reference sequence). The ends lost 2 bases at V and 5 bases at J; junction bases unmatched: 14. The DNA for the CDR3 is TGTGCCAGCAGCTTCAGACTAGCGACTACCCTAGGGGAGACCCAGTACTTC. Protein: CASSFRLATTLGETQYF. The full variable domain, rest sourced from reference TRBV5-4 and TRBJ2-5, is ETGVTQSPTHLIKTRGQQVTLRCSSQSGHNTVSWYQQALGQGPQFIFQYYREEENGRGNFPPRFSGLQFPNYSSELNVNALELDDSALYLCASSFRLATTLGETQYFGPGTRLLVL.

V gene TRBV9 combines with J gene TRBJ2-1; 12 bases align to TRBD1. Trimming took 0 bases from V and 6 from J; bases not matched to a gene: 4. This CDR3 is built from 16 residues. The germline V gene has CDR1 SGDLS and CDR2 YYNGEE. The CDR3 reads CASSVGGTGGINEQFF. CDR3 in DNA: TGTGCCAGCAGCGTAGGCGGGACAGGGGGCATCAATGAGCAGTTCTTC.